This T cell receptor beta chain was documented in a study of neurological immune-mediated disorders. The CDR3 spans 12 residues. V lost 5 bases and J lost 6; bases outside the gene matches: 2. Looked up from germline, CDR1 is LNHNV and CDR2 is YYDKDF (reference sequence). This clonotype has a count of ten or more. Using its own MiXCR run on the 5' RACE reads, TCRdb lists one record per CDR3 protein. This table holds about 50,000 distinct CDR3 sequences, around 17% found once. The sequence came from a man aged 55 to 70 in good health. Sequenced sample: PBMCs. The chain joins TRBV15 to TRBJ1-2; 8 bases match TRBD1. Here the CDR3 reads CATSRTGNGYTF. For the CDR3, the DNA is TGTGCCACCAGCCGGACAGGGAATGGCTACACCTTC.